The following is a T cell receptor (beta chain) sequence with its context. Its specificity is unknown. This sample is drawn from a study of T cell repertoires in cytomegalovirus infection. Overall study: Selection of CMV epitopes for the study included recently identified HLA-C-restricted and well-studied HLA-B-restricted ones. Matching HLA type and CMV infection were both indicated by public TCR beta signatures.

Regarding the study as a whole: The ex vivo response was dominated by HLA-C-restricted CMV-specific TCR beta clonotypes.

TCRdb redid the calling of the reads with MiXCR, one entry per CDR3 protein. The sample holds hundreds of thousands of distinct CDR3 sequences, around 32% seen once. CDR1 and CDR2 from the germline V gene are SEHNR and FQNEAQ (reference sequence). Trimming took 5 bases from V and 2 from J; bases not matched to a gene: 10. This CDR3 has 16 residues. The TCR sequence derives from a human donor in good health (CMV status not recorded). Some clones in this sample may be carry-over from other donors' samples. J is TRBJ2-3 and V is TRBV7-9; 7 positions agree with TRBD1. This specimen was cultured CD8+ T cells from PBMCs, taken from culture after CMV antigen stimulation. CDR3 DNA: TGTGCCAGCAGCACTCAGGGGGACAGAGACACAGATACGCAGTATTTT. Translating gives CASSTQGDRDTDTQYF.